Presented here are 10 T cell receptor beta chains from one specimen sequenced in a study of control samples from healthy donors and cancer patients. TCRdb keeps only in-frame clones here, not all; method: immunoSEQ multiplex PCR. Among 150,000 to 200,000 clones, around 93% were seen once, and the ten largest hold 4.1%. The sequenced sample consisted of blood. The receptors were sampled from a woman between 55 and 75 years old in good health.

The chain carries TRBV30 and TRBJ1-2; TRBD1 matches 11 bases. The CDR3 sequence is 12 residues long. J lost 4 bases, V lost 5 bases, and 0 bases had no gene match. In germline, CDR1 is GTSNPN, CDR2 SVGIG (reference sequence). The CDR3 spells CAWGTGGYGYTF. CDR3 sequence (DNA): TGTGCCTGGGGGACAGGGGGCTATGGCTACACCTTC.

J is TRBJ2-5 and V is TRBV5-1, with a possible D match to TRBD2 (5 bases). Germline CDR1 and CDR2: SGHRS and YFSETQ. This CDR3 comprises 15 residues. Trimming left V 2 bases short and J 5 bases short, with 16 bases between. Here the CDR3 DNA reads TGCGCCAGCAGCTTCCTCGGCCCCGGCGGGGAGACCCAGTACTTC. The encoded protein is CASSFLGPGGETQYF.

This clone was found once. CDR3 protein: CASSLGVGQPQHF. CDR3 sequence (DNA): TGTGCCAGCAGCTTGGGGGTAGGTCAGCCCCAGCATTTT. The genes are TRBV5-6 and TRBJ1-5; D gene unclear. The germline V gene has CDR1 SGHDT and CDR2 YYEEEE. Deletions cut 0 bases from V and 6 bases from J, with 7 bases between. The CDR3 covers 13 residues.

The CDR3 sequence is CASSDRDRGDEQFF. DNA for the CDR3: TGTGCCAGCAGCGATCGGGACAGGGGCGATGAGCAGTTCTTC. The rearrangement uses TRBV6-4 and TRBJ2-1; 10 bases are a match to TRBD1. Germline values: CDR1 MRHNA, CDR2 SNTAGT. CDR3 size: 14 residues. Unmatched junction bases numbered 7, after V lost 6 bases and J lost 8 bases.

The chain recombines TRBV25-1 with TRBJ1-2, with a weak D call TRBD1 (5 bases). V lost 3 bases and J 3 bases, leaving 8 bases between the germline ends. This CDR3 comprises 13 residues. Germline lookup yields CDR1 MGHDK and CDR2 SYGVNS. CDR3 protein: CASSEGRDYGYTF. The CDR3, as DNA: TGTGCCAGCAGTGAGGGACGCGACTATGGCTACACCTTC.

Here the CDR3 DNA reads TGTGCCAGCAGTCCGGCTTACCGGGGCAGTGGCGACGAGCAGTACTTC. Protein sequence: CASSPAYRGSGDEQYF. V usage is TRBV6-6 and J usage is TRBJ2-7; possibly TRBD1 or TRBD2 for D (5 bases each). There are 16 residues in the CDR3. From germline, CDR1 is MNHNY and CDR2 SVGAGI (reference sequence). The V gene lost 5 bases and the J gene lost 5 bases, with 22 bases spanning the gap.

The sample holds one count of this clone. The V gene is TRBV7-2, the J gene TRBJ2-7; D is undetermined. Trimming took off 1 base at V and 2 bases at J, with 12 bases between the two ends. The length of the CDR3 is 15 residues. Germline CDR1 reads SGHTA; CDR2 reads FQGNSA. CDR3 amino acids: CASSLVSAETYEQYF. CDR3 DNA sequence: TGTGCCAGCAGCTTAGTGTCAGCCGAAACCTACGAGCAGTACTTC.

The CDR3 coding sequence is TGTGCCAGCAGTCAGGGACCGAACTATGGCTACACCTTC. Amino acid sequence: CASSQGPNYGYTF. This chain joins TRBV6-5 and TRBJ1-2; maybe TRBD1 (5 bases). The CDR3 spans 13 residues. Germline values: CDR1 MNHEY, CDR2 SVGAGI. The V end lost 5 bases, the J end lost 2 bases, and 9 bases lay between the germline ends.

J is TRBJ1-1 and V is TRBV28, with D unclear. Germline CDR1 MDHEN, CDR2 SYDVKM. The CDR3 covers 14 residues. Trimming took 6 bases from V and 0 from J, leaving 11 bases between them. CDR3 nucleotide sequence: TGTGCCAGCAGGTCAGGATCCCTGAACACTGAAGCTTTCTTT. Translated, it gives CASRSGSLNTEAFF.

The V and J genes are TRBV27 and TRBJ1-5, with 8 bases aligning to TRBD1. V was pared by 5 bases and J by 5 bases, with 8 bases of the junction left unmatched. Germline CDR1 is MNHEY and CDR2 is SMNVEV (reference sequence). This CDR3 is 15 amino acids long. CDR3 nucleotide sequence: TGTGCCAGCAGTAAATACAGGGGGTCGTATCAGCCCCAGCATTTT. As protein: CASSKYRGSYQPQHF.